This TCR beta chain is drawn from a study of blood T cells in healthy people across ages. General observations from the study: Calculation of diversity from one million T cells yielded estimates considered to be underestimates.

Of note for this clonotype: Antigen: not known.

The CDR3 contains 18 residues. V was trimmed by 4 bases and J by 0 bases, leaving 19 bases between them. Germline values: CDR1 SEHNR, CDR2 FQNEAQ (reference sequence). Each donor had approximately 10 milliliters of peripheral blood drawn. Combining a sample-barcoded 5' primer with a J-beta primer mix, a second PCR ran for about 7 to 11 cycles. Each cDNA molecule carried a tag from a template-switch adaptor that contained 12 random nucleotides. One entry per CDR3 protein, called by TCRdb with MiXCR from the 5' RACE reads. The sample contains about 800,000 distinct CDR3 sequences, roughly 64% of which appear only once.

J is TRBJ1-5 and V is TRBV7-9; the D gene is possibly TRBD1 (6 bases). Sequencing was done on a sample of blood. The clonotype was recovered from a man younger than 45 in good health. The CDR3 loop is CASSSSPGTPFSNQPQHF. The CDR3, as DNA: TGTGCCAGCAGCTCCTCGCCCGGGACACCGTTTAGCAATCAGCCCCAGCATTTT.